The 20 T cell receptor beta chains reported below all come from one sample, sequenced in a study of metastatic and nonmetastatic thyroid tumors. Before thyroid surgery, none of the patients had received any treatment. Through MiXCR, TCRdb re-clonotyped the PCR reads. This sample has about 59,000 clones, with 25% to 30% found just once. The sequenced material came from blood. All receptors come from a female donor with papillary thyroid cancer or a benign thyroid nodule (not recorded which). Some clones in this sample may be carry-over from other donors' samples.

CDR3 sequence reads: CASSDLSLYEQYF. CDR3 nucleotides: TGTGCCAGCAGCGATCTTTCGCTCTACGAGCAGTACTTC. This sequence joins TRBV6-1 and TRBJ2-7; no reliable D call. V was clipped by 6 bases and J by 3 bases, with 12 bases between them. The CDR3 is 13 amino acids. Germline CDR1 MNHNS, CDR2 SASEGT.

This clone was observed a handful of times. V is TRBV28 and J is TRBJ2-7, with TRBD2 as a possible D gene (6 bases). Germline V gives CDR1 MDHEN, CDR2 SYDVKM. Trimming took 4 bases from V and 0 from J, leaving 10 bases between them. This CDR3 contains 14 residues. Here the CDR3 DNA reads TGTGCCAGCAGTTCGGGGGTAAGCTCCTACGAGCAGTACTTC. It encodes CASSSGVSSYEQYF.

CDR3 residues: CASSLRTGAGANVLTF. CDR3 bases: TGTGCCAGCAGCTTAAGAACAGGGGCTGGGGCCAACGTCCTGACTTTC. The chain combines TRBV7-6 with TRBJ2-6; TRBD1 agrees at 7 bases. The germline gives CDR1 SGHVS, CDR2 FNYEAQ. With V trimmed by 2 bases and J by 2 bases, 3 bases remained unmatched. The CDR3 loop spans 16 amino acids. The full variable domain, with the rest looked up from reference TRBV7-6 and TRBJ2-6, is GAGVSQSPRYKVTKRGQDVALRCDPISGHVSLYWYRQALGQGPEFLTYFNYEAQQDKSGLPNDRFSAERPEGSISTLTIQRTEQRDSAMYRCASSLRTGAGANVLTFGAGSRLTVL.

This chain connects TRBV7-9 to TRBJ2-1; no clear D gene. Trimming took off 6 bases at V and 0 bases at J, with 9 bases between the two ends. Germline V gives CDR1 SEHNR, CDR2 FQNEAQ (reference sequence). The CDR3 sequence is 14 residues long. The CDR3 protein is CASRISSSYNEQFF. CDR3 sequence (DNA): TGTGCCAGCAGAATCTCGAGCTCCTACAATGAGCAGTTCTTC.

The table lists this clone with a few counts. The J gene is TRBJ2-3, the V gene TRBV27; 9 nucleotides align to TRBD2. Germline assignment: CDR1 MNHEY and CDR2 SMNVEV (reference sequence). This CDR3 has 17 amino acids. Germline trimming cut 2 bases from V and 0 bases from J; bases unmatched to any gene: 6. CDR3 amino acids: CASSLRASGISTDTQYF. DNA for the CDR3: TGTGCCAGCAGTTTAAGGGCTAGCGGGATTAGCACAGATACGCAGTATTTT.

The chain is built from TRBV9 and TRBJ1-2, with D hard to call. Germline values: CDR1 SGDLS, CDR2 YYNGEE. Trimming removed 4 bases at V and 4 bases at J, with 20 bases between. The CDR3 loop spans 16 amino acids. CDR3 region: CASSPEGGGTLYGYTF. CDR3 sequence (DNA): TGTGCCAGCAGCCCGGAGGGAGGTGGCACTCTCTATGGCTACACCTTC.

In this sample, this clone turned up once. The chain recombines TRBV11-2 with TRBJ2-7; 8 nucleotides agree with TRBD1. With V trimmed by 1 base and J by 2 bases, 7 bases remained unmatched. This CDR3 has 16 amino acids. Germline V gene sequence: CDR1 SGHAT, CDR2 FQNNGV. CDR3 bases: TGTGCCAGCAGCTTAGTCCCGGGACAGGCCCCCTACGAGCAGTACTTC. The encoded protein is CASSLVPGQAPYEQYF. The full variable domain, in which reference TRBV11-2 and TRBJ2-7 provide the parts outside the CDR3, is EAGVAQSPRYKIIEKRQSVAFWCNPISGHATLYWYQQILGQGPKLLIQFQNNGVVDDSQLPKDRFSAERLKGVDSTLKIQPAKLEDSAVYLCASSLVPGQAPYEQYFGPGTRLTVT.

About this clone itself: One end of the junction is discordant with germline, which a read error may explain. Additional DNA sequences in this sample encode the identical CDR3. This chain joins TRBV7-3 and TRBJ1-2; the match to TRBD1 covers 7 bases. The CDR3 is made up of 14 amino acids. CDR1 and CDR2 from the germline V gene are SGHTA and FQGTGA. The CDR3 loop is CASSPGTANYGYTF. Here the CDR3 DNA reads TGTGCCAGCAGCCCAGGGACAGCTAACTACGGCTACACCTTC.

The gene calls are TRBV30 and TRBJ1-2, with 7 bases that match TRBD1. From germline, CDR1 is GTSNPN and CDR2 SVGIG (reference sequence). This CDR3 comprises 14 residues. V lost 7 bases to trimming and J lost 0 bases; unmatched junction nucleotides: 8. This CDR3 reads CASQRGPANYGYTF. In nucleotides, the CDR3 is TGTGCCTCCCAAAGGGGGCCGGCTAACTATGGCTACACCTTC.

The chain uses TRBV20-1 and TRBJ2-3; TRBD2 aligns across 8 bases. Trimming at V came to 5 bases and at J to 0 bases, leaving 7 bases not matched to a gene. CDR3 length: 15 residues. Germline assignment: CDR1 DFQATT and CDR2 SNEGSKA (reference sequence). DNA of the CDR3: TGCAGTGCTTCTGATAGCGGGGCCAGCACAGATACGCAGTATTTT. It specifies CSASDSGASTDTQYF.

This clone was seen at least ten times. The CDR3 DNA reads as TGCAGTGCTAAGATCGACTATGGCTACACCTTC. It codes for CSAKIDYGYTF. J is TRBJ1-2 and V is TRBV20-1; D not certain. The CDR3 runs 11 residues. V gave up 4 bases and J gave up 3 bases, with 6 bases separating them. Germline CDR1 DFQATT, CDR2 SNEGSKA (reference sequence).

Points on this clone: The same CDR3 arises from other DNA sequences in this sample as well. The chain uses TRBV28 and TRBJ2-5; unclear D gene. V was trimmed by 5 bases and J by 4 bases, leaving 2 bases between them. Per germline, CDR1 MDHEN and CDR2 SYDVKM. This CDR3 contains 10 residues. The CDR3: CASSRETQYF. Written as DNA, the CDR3 is TGTGCCAGCAGTCGAGAGACCCAGTACTTC.

This clone has just a few counts. The chain links TRBV12-3 or TRBV12-4 to TRBJ1-6; D remains ambiguous. The CDR3 contains 12 residues. The V gene lost 2 bases and the J gene lost 7 bases, with 3 bases spanning the gap. CDR3 sequence: CASSLNNSPLHF. The DNA of the CDR3 is TGTGCCAGCAGTTTAAACAATTCACCCCTCCACTTT.

In its sample, this clone was seen a few times. The CDR3 DNA reads as TGTGCCAGCCACAGGAGCGCGGATAATTCACCCCTCCACTTT. It encodes CASHRSADNSPLHF. V is TRBV28 and J is TRBJ1-6; D perhaps matches TRBD1 (5 bases). The germline V gene has CDR1 MDHEN and CDR2 SYDVKM. The CDR3 sequence is 14 residues long. The V and J ends lost 8 bases and 5 bases respectively, with 13 bases between them. The full variable domain, completed using reference TRBV28 and TRBJ1-6, is DVKVTQSSRYLVKRTGEKVFLECVQDMDHENMFWYRQDPGLGLRLIYFSYDVKMKEKGDIPEGYSVSREKKERFSLILESASTNQTSMYLCASHRSADNSPLHFGNGTRLTVT.

A note on this clone: The sample carries other DNA sequences with the same CDR3. This chain connects TRBV6-1 to TRBJ2-1; D might be TRBD2 (6 bases). The CDR3 consists of 14 residues. V dropped 9 bases and J dropped 0 bases, with 12 bases sitting between them. Per the germline V gene, CDR1 is MNHNS and CDR2 is SASEGT. CDR3: CASSLRGSYNEQFF. As DNA, the CDR3 is TGTGCCAGTAGTCTGCGGGGCTCCTACAATGAGCAGTTCTTC.

This clone was picked up one time. The chain links TRBV18 to TRBJ1-4, with D perhaps matching TRBD1 (6 bases). CDR3 length: 16 amino acids. The germline CDR1 and CDR2 sequences are KGHSH and LQKENI. V was trimmed by 0 bases and J by 5 bases, leaving 13 bases between them. This CDR3 reads CASSPPRTARNEKLFF. CDR3 DNA: TGTGCCAGCTCACCACCCAGGACAGCACGGAATGAAAAACTGTTTTTT. Supplemented by reference TRBV18 and TRBJ1-4, the full variable domain reads NAGVMQNPRHLVRRRGQEARLRCSPMKGHSHVYWYRQLPEEGLKFMVYLQKENIIDESGMPKERFSAEFPKEGPSILRIQQVVRGDSAAYFCASSPPRTARNEKLFFGSGTQLSVL.

This clone was seen ten or more times. The chain joins TRBV4-1 to TRBJ2-7, with TRBD2 identical over 12 bases. Germline V gene data show CDR1 as MGHRA and CDR2 as YSYEKL. The CDR3 loop spans 18 amino acids. Unmatched junction bases numbered 6, after V lost 0 bases and J lost 0 bases. CDR3 residues: CASSQDPGLAGSSYEQYF. The CDR3 DNA reads as TGCGCCAGCAGCCAAGATCCCGGACTAGCGGGGAGCTCCTACGAGCAGTACTTC.

This chain joins TRBV6-1 and TRBJ2-5; 7 positions match TRBD1. Germline V gives CDR1 MNHNS, CDR2 SASEGT. Losses at the gene ends were 3 bases for V and 2 bases for J; bases not matched to a gene: 9. This CDR3 has 16 residues. The CDR3 bases are TGTGCCAGCAGTGACTGTGACAGGGTACCTCAAGAGACCCAGTACTTC. It encodes CASSDCDRVPQETQYF.

As DNA, the CDR3 is TGTGCCAGCAGTCCAACAGCGTACTCCTACGAGCAGTACTTC. Encoded protein: CASSPTAYSYEQYF. This chain joins TRBV27 and TRBJ2-7; D not resolved. The germline V gene encodes CDR1 MNHEY and CDR2 SMNVEV (reference sequence). Trimming removed 5 bases from V and 0 bases from J, with 11 bases in between. This CDR3 contains 14 residues.

This clone was observed a few times. The chain links TRBV12-3 or TRBV12-4 to TRBJ2-3; 8 positions agree with TRBD2. V shed 5 bases and J 1 base; nucleotides not matched to a gene: 5. This CDR3 contains 15 residues. CDR3 DNA sequence: TGTGCCAGCAGTGATAGCGGGGTGGGCACAGATACGCAGTATTTT. It codes for CASSDSGVGTDTQYF.